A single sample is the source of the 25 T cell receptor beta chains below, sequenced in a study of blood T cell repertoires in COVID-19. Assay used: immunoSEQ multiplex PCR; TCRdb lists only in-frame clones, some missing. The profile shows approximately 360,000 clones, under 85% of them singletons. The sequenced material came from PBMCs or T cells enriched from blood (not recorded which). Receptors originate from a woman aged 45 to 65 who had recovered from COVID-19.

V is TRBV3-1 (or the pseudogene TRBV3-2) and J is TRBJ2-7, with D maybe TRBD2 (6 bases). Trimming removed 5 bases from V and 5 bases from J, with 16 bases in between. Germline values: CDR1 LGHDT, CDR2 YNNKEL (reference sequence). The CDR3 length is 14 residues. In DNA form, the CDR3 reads TGTGCCAGCAGCTTAACCGGAGGGTTTGACGAGCAGTACTTC. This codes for CASSLTGGFDEQYF.

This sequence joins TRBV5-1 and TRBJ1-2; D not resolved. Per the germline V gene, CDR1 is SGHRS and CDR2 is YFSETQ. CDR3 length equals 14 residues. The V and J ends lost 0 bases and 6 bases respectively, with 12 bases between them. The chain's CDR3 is CASSLGVQSHGYTF. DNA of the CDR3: TGCGCCAGCAGCTTGGGCGTACAGAGCCATGGCTACACCTTC.

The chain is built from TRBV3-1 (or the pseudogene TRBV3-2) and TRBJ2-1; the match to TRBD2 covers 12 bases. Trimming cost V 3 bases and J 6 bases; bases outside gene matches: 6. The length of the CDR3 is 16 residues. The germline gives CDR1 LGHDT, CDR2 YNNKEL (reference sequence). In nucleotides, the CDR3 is TGTGCCAGCAGCCAGACCCGACTAGCGGGAGTCAATGAGCAGTTCTTC. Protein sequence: CASSQTRLAGVNEQFF.

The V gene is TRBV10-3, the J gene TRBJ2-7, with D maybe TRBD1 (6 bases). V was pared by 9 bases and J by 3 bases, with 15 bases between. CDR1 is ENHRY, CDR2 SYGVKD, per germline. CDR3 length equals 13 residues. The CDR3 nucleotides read TGTGCCATTTTTGACCTACAGGGCTACGAGCAGTACTTC. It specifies CAIFDLQGYEQYF.

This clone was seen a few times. The CDR3 sequence is CASRRDRGTYEQYF. CDR3 in DNA: TGCGCCAGCAGACGAGACAGGGGTACCTACGAGCAGTACTTC. This rearrangement joins TRBV5-1 to TRBJ2-7; 8 nucleotides align to TRBD1. Germline CDR1 SGHRS, CDR2 YFSETQ. There are 14 residues in the CDR3. Losses at the gene ends were 5 bases for V and 2 bases for J; bases not matched to a gene: 6.

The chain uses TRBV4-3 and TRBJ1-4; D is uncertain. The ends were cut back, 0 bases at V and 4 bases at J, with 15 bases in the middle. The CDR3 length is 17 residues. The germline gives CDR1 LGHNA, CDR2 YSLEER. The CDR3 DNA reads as TGCGCCAGCAGCCAAGATTTCGGAACAGCTTTTAATGAAAAACTGTTTTTT. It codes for CASSQDFGTAFNEKLFF.

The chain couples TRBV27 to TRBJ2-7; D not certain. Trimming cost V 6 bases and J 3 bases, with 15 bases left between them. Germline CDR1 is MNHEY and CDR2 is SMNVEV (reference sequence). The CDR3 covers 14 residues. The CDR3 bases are TGTGCCAGCAGCCCCCAAGGCGGCAGCTACGAGCAGTACTTC. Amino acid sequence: CASSPQGGSYEQYF.

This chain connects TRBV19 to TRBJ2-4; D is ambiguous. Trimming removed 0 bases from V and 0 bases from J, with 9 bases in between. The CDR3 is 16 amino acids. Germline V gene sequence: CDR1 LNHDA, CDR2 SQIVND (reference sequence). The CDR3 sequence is CASSIDPILAKNIQYF. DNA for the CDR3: TGTGCCAGTAGTATAGATCCCATTTTAGCCAAAAACATTCAGTACTTC.

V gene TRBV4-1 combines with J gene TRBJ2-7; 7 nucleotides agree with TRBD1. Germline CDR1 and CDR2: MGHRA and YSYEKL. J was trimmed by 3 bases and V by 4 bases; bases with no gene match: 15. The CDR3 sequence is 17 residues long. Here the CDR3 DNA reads TGCGCCAGCAGCCCGTCCCGCCCGACAGGGATATACTACGAGCAGTACTTC. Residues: CASSPSRPTGIYYEQYF.

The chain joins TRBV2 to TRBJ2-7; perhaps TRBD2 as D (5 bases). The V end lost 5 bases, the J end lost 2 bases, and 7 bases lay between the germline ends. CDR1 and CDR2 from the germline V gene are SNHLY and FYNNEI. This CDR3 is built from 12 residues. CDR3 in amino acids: CASSLAPYEQYF. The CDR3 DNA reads TGTGCCAGCAGTCTAGCCCCCTACGAGCAGTACTTC.

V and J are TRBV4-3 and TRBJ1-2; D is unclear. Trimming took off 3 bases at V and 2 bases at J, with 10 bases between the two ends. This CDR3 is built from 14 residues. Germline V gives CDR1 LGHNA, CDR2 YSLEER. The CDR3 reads CASSQGVDNYGYTF. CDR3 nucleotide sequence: TGCGCCAGCAGCCAGGGAGTTGACAACTATGGCTACACCTTC.

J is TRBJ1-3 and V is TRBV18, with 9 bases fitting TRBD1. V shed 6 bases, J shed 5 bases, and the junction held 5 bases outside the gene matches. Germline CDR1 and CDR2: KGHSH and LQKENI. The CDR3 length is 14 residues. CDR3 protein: CASSDTGGRNTIYF. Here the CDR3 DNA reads TGTGCCAGCTCTGACACAGGGGGCAGAAACACCATATATTTT.

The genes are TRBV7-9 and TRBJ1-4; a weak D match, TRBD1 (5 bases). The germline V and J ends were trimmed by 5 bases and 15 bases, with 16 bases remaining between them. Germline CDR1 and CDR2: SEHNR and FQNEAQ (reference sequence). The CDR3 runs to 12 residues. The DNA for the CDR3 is TGTGCCAGCAGCCTATTGACAGATAAGGTGTTTTTT. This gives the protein CASSLLTDKVFF.

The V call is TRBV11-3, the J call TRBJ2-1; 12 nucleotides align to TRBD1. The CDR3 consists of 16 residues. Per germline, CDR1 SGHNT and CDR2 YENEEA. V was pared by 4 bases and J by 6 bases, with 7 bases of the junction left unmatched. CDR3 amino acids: CASSSAGTGGRNEQFF. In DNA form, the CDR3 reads TGTGCCAGCAGCTCAGCCGGGACAGGGGGCCGCAATGAGCAGTTCTTC.

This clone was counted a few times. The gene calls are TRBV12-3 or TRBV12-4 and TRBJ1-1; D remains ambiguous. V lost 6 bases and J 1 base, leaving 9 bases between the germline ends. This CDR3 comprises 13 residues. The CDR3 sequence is CASSRNRNTEAFF. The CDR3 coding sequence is TGTGCCAGCAGCCGGAACAGGAACACTGAAGCTTTCTTT.

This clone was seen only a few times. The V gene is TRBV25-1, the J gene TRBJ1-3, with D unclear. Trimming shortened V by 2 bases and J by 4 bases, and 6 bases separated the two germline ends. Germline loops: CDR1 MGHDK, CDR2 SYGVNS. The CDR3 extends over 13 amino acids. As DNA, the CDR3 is TGTGCCAGCAGTGAAAATCTCGGAAACACCATATATTTT. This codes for CASSENLGNTIYF.

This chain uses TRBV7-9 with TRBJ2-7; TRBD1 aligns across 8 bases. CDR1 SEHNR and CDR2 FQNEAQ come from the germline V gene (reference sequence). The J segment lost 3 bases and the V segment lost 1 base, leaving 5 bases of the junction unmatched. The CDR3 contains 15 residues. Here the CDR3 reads CASSLGPGGSYEQYF. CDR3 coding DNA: TGTGCCAGCAGCTTAGGGCCAGGGGGCAGCTACGAGCAGTACTTC.

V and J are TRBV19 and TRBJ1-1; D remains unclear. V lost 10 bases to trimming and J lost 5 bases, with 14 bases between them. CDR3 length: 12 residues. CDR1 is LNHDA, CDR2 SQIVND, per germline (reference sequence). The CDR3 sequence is CATSPAGTEAFF. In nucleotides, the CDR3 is TGTGCCACCAGTCCCGCGGGGACTGAAGCTTTCTTT.

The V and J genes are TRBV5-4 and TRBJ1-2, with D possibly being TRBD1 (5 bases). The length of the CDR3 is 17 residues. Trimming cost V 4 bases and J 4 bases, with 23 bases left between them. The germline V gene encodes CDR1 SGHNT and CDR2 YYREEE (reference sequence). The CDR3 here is CASSRGEGGELGYGYTF. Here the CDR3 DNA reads TGTGCCAGCAGCCGGGGGGAAGGAGGGGAGTTGGGCTATGGCTACACCTTC.

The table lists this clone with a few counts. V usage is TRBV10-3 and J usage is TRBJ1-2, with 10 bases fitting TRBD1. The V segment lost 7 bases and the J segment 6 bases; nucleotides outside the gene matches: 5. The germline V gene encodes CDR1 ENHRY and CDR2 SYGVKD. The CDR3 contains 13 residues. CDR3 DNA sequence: TGTGCCATCAAGGGGACAGGGGAAGATGGCTACACCTTC. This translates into CAIKGTGEDGYTF.

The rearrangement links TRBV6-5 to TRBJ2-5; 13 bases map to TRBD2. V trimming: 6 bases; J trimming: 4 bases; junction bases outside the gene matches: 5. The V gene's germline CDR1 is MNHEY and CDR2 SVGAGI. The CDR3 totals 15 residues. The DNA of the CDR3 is TGTGCCAGCAGGGCACTAGCGGGGGGGGGAGAGACCCAGTACTTC. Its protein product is CASRALAGGGETQYF.

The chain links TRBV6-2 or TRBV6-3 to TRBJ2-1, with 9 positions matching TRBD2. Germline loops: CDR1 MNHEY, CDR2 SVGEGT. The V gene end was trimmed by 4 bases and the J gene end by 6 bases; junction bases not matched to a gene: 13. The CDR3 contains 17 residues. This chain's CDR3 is CASSLPEWREGPNEQFF. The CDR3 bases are TGTGCCAGCAGTTTACCTGAATGGCGGGAGGGCCCCAATGAGCAGTTCTTC.

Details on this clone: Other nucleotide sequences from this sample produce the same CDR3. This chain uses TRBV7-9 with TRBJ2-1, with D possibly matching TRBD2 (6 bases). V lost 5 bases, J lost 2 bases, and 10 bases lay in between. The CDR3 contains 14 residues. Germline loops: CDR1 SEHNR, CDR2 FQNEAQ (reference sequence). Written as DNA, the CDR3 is TGTGCCAGCAGCCCGGGACTTACCTACAATGAGCAGTTCTTC. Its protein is CASSPGLTYNEQFF.

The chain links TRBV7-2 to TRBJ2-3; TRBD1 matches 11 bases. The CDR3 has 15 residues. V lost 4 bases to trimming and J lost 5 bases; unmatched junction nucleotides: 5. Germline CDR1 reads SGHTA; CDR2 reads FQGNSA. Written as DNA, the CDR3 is TGTGCCAGCAGCTCCTGGGACAGGGGGGAAGATACGCAGTATTTT. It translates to CASSSWDRGEDTQYF.

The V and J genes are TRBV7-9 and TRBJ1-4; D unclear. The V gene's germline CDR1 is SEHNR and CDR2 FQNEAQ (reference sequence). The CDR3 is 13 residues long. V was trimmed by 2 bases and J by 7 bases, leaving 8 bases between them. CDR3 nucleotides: TGTGCCAGCAGCTTATCAGGTGGTGAAAAACTGTTTTTT. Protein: CASSLSGGEKLFF.